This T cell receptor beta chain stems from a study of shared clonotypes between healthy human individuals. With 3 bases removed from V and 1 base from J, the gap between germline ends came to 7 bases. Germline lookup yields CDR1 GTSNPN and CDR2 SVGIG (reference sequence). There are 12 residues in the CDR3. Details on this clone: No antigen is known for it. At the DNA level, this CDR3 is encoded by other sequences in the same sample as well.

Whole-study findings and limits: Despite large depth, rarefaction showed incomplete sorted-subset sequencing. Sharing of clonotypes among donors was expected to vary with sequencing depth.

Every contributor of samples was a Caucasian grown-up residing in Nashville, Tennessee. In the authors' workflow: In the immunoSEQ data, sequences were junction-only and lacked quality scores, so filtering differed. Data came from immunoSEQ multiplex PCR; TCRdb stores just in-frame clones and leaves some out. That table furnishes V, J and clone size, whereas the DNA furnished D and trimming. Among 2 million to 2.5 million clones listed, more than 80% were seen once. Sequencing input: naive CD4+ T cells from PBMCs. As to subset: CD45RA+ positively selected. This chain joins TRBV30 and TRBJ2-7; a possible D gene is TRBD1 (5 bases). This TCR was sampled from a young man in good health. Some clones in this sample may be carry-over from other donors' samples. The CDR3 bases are TGTGCCTGGAGCCAGGGATCCTACGAGCAGTACTTC. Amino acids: CAWSQGSYEQYF.